This TCR beta chain is from a study of blood T cells in healthy people across ages. A J-beta primer mix and a sample-barcoded 5' primer were used in a second PCR of about 7 to 12 cycles. MiXCR was run by TCRdb on the 5' RACE reads, yielding one entry per CDR3 protein. The sample lists more than 700,000 distinct CDR3 sequences; 46% were seen once. To note about this clonotype: The antigen is not known.

Study findings and constraints: Older individuals had lower TCR beta diversity per million T cells (the decline was roughly linear). The donors' CMV status was not determined, possibly confounding changes in expanded clonotypes.

The sequenced material came from blood. The sequence was obtained from a man aged 80 or over in good health.

CDR3 amino acids: CASSQSLTTDTQYF. DNA of the CDR3: TGCGCCAGCAGCCAAAGTCTAACCACAGATACGCAGTATTTT. The chain couples TRBV4-3 to TRBJ2-3, with D unclear. CDR3 length: 14 residues. V gave up 2 bases and J gave up 2 bases, with 8 bases separating them. Germline CDR1 is LGHNA and CDR2 is YSLEER.